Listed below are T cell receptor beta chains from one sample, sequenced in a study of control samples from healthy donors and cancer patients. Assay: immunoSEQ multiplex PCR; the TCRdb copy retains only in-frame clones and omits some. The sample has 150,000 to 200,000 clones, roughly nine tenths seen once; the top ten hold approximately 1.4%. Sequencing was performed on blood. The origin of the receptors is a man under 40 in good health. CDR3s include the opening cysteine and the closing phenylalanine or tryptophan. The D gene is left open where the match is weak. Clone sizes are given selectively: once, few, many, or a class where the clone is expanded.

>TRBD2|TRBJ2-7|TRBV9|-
TGTGCCAGCAGCGTTGGCGGGCTAGCGGGCGACGAGCAGTACTTC
CASSVGGLAGDEQYF
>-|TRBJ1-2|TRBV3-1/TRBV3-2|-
TGTGCCAGCAGCCAAGTCGGCCAGAATAACTATGGCTACACCTTC
CASSQVGQNNYGYTF
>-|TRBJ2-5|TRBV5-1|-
TGCGCCAGCAGCTTGGGGTCCCGGCAAGAGACCCAGTACTTC
CASSLGSRQETQYF
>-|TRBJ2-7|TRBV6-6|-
TGTGCCAGTCAAAATGGAGCAGTAACCTACGAGCAGTACTTC
CASQNGAVTYEQYF
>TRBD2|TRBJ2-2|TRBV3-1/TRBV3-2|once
TGTGCCAGCAGCCAAACTAGCGGGAGGGCCCCCGGGGAGCTGTTTTTT
CASSQTSGRAPGELFF
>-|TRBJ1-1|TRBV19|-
TGTGCCAGTATTGAACAAGGGTGGTTGAACACTGAAGCTTTCTTT
CASIEQGWLNTEAFF
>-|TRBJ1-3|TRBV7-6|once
TGTGCCAGCAGCTTATCCTGGGGGGGAGGAAACACCATATATTTT
CASSLSWGGGNTIYF
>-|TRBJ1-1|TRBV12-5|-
TGTGCTAGTGGTTTGCTTCAAGGCGCTGAAGCTTTCTTT
CASGLLQGAEAFF
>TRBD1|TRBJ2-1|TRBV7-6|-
TGTGCCACACGTCAGGGGGCAGACCTCTACAATGAGCAGTTCTTC
CATRQGADLYNEQFF
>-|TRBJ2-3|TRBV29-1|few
TGCAGCGTTGACTCCGGGGCCACAGATACGCAGTATTTT
CSVDSGATDTQYF
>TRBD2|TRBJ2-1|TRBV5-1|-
TGCGCCAGCAGCTTGGGGGCACTAGCGGGAGGCTACAATGAGCAGTTCTTC
CASSLGALAGGYNEQFF
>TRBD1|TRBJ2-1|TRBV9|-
TGTGCCAGCAGCCCCCGGAACAGGGGGCTCAGTGAGCAGTTCTTC
CASSPRNRGLSEQFF